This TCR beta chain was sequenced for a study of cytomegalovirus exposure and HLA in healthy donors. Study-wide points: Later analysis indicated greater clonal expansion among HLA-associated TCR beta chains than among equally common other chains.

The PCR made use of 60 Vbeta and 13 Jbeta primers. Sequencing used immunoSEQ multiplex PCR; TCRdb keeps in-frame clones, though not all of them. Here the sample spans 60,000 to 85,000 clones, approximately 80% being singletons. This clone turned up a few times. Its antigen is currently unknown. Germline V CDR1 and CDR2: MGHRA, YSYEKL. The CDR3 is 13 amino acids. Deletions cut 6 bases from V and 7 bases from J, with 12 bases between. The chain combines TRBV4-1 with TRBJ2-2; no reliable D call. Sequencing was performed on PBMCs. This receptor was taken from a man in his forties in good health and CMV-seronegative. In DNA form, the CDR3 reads TGCGCCAGCAGACCCGTCGGTGGCGGGGAGCTGTTTTTT. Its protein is CASRPVGGGELFF.